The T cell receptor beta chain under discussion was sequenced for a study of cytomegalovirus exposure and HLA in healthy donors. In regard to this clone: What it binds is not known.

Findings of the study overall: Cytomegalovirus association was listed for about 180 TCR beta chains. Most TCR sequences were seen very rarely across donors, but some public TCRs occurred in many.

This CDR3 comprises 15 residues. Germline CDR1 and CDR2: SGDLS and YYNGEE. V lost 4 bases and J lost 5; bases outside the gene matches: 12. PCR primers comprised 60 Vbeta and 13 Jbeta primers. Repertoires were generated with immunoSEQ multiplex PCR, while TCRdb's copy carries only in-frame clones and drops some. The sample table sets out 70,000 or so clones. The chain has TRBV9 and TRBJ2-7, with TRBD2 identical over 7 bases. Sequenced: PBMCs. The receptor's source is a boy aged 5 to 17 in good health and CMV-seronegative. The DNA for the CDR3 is TGTGCCAGCAGCTTGGGGTCGCGGGAGAGGAACGAGCAGTACTTC. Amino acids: CASSLGSRERNEQYF. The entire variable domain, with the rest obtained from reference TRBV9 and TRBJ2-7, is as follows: DSGVTQTPKHLITATGQRVTLRCSPRSGDLSVYWYQQSLDQGLQFLIQYYNGEERAKGNILERFSAQQFPDLHSELNLSSLELGDSALYFCASSLGSRERNEQYFGPGTRLTVT.